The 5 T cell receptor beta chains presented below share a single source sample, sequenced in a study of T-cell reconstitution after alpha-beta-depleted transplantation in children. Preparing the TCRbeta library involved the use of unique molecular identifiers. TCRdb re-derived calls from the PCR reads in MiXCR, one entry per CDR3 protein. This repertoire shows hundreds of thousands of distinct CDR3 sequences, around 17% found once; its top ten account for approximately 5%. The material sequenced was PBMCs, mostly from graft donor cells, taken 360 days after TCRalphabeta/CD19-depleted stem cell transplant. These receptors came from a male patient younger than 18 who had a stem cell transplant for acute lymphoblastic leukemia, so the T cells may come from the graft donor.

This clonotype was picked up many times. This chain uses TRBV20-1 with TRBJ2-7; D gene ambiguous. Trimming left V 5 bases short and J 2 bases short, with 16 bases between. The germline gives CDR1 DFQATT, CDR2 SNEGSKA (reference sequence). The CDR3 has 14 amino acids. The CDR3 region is CSAAPPYLTYEQYF. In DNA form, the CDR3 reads TGCAGTGCTGCCCCCCCGTACCTCACCTACGAGCAGTACTTC.

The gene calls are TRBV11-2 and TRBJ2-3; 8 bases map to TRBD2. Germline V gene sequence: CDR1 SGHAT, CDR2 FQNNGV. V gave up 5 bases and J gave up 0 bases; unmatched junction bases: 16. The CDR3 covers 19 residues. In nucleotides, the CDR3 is TGTGCCAGCAGCCCCATCTTTAGAAATAGCGGGGAAAGCACAGATACGCAGTATTTT. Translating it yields CASSPIFRNSGESTDTQYF.

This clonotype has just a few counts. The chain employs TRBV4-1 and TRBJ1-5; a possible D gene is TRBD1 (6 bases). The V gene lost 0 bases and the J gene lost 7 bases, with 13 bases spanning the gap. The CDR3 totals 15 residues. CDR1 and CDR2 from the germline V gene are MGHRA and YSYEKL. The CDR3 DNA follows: TGCGCCAGCAGCCAAGAGATGGGGGCTGGGCAGCCCCAGCATTTT. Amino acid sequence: CASSQEMGAGQPQHF.

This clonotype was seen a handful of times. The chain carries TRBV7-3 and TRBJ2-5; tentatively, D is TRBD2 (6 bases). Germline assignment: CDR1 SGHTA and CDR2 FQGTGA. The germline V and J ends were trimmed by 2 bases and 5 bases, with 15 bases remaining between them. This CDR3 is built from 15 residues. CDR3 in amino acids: CASSLPRLDTETQYF. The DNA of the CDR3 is TGTGCCAGCAGCTTACCCCGACTAGATACGGAGACCCAGTACTTC.

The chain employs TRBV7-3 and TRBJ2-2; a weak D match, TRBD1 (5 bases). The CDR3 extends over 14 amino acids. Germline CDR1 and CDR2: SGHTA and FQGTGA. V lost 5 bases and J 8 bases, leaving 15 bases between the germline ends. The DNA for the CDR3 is TGTGCCAGCAGCCCCCGGCAGGGCAGAGGGGAGCTGTTTTTT. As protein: CASSPRQGRGELFF.